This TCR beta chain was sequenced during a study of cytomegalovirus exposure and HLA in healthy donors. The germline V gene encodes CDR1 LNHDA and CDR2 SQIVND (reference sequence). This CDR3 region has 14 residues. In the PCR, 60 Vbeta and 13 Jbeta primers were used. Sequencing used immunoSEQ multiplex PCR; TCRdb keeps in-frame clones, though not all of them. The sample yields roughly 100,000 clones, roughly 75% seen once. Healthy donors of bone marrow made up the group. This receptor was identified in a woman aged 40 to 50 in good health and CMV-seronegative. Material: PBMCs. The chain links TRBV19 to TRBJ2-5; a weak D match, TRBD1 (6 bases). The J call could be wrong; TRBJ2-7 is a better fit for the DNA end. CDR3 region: CASSTQGRSYEQYF. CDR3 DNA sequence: TGTGCCAGTAGTACCCAGGGGCGCTCCTACGAGCAGTACTTC.